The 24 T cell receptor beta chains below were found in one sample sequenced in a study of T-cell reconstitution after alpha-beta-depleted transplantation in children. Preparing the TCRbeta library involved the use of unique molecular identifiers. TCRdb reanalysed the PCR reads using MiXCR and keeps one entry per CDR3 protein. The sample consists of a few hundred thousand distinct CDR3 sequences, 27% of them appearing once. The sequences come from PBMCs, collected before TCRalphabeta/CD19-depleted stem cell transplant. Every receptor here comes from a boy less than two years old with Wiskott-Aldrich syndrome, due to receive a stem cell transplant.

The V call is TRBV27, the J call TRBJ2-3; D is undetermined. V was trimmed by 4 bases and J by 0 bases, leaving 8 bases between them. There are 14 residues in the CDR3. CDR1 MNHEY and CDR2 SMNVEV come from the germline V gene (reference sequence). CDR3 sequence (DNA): TGTGCCAGCAGTTCGACCCGGAGCACAGATACGCAGTATTTT. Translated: CASSSTRSTDTQYF.

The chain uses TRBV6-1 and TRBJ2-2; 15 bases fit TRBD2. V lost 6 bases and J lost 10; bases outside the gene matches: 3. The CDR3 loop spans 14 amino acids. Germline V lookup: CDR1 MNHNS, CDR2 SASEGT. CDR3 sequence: CASRGLAGGVELFF. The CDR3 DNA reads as TGTGCCAGCAGAGGACTAGCGGGAGGGGTGGAGCTGTTTTTT.

This CDR3 is CAWDRGNRLGYGYTF. Written as DNA, the CDR3 is TGTGCCTGGGACAGGGGGAATCGTTTGGGATATGGCTACACCTTC. The chain recombines TRBV30 with TRBJ1-2; 9 nucleotides match TRBD1. CDR3 length: 15 residues. Germline loops: CDR1 GTSNPN, CDR2 SVGIG (reference sequence). V lost 5 bases and J lost 5; bases outside the gene matches: 12. Using reference TRBV30 and TRBJ1-2 for the parts outside the CDR3, the full variable domain is SQTIHQWPATLVQPVGSPLSLECTVEGTSNPNLYWYRQAAGRGLQLLFYSVGIGQISSEVPQNLSASRPQDRQFILSSKKLLLSDSGFYLCAWDRGNRLGYGYTFGSGTRLTVV.

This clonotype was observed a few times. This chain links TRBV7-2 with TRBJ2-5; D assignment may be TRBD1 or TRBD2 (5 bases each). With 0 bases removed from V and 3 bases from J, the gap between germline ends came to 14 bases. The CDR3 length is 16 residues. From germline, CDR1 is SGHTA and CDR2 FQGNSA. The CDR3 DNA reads TGTGCCAGCAGCTTAGCCACCGGGGCTGAAGAAGAGACCCAGTACTTC. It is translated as CASSLATGAEEETQYF.

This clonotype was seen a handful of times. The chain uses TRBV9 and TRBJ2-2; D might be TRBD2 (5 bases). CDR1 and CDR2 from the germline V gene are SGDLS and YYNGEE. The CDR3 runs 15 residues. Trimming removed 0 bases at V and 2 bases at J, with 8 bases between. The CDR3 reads CASSVEGANTGELFF. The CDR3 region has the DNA TGTGCCAGCAGCGTAGAGGGAGCCAACACCGGGGAGCTGTTTTTT.

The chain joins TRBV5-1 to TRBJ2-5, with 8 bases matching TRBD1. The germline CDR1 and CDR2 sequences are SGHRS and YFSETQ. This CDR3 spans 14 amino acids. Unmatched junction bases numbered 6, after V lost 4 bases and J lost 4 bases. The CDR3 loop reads CASSISTGGETQYF. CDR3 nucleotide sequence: TGCGCCAGCAGCATAAGTACAGGGGGAGAGACCCAGTACTTC.

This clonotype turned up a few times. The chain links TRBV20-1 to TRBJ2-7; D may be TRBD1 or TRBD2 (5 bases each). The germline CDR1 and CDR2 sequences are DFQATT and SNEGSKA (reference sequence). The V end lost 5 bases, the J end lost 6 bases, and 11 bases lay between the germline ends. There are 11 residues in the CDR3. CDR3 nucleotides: TGCAGTGCTCAGTGGGGGTTCGAGCAGTACTTC. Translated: CSAQWGFEQYF.

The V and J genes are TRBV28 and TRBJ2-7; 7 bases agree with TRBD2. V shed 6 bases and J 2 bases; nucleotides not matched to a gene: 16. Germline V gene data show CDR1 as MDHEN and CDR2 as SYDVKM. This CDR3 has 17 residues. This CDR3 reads CASSSSWGSGPTYEQYF. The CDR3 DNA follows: TGTGCCAGCAGCAGTTCATGGGGTAGCGGGCCGACCTACGAGCAGTACTTC.

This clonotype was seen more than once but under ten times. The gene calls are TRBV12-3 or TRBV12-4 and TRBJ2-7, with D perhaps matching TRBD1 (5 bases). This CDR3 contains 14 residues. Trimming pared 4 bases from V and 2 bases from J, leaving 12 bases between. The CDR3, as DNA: TGTGCCAGCAGTTCCAAACCAGGGCCCTACGAGCAGTACTTC. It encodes CASSSKPGPYEQYF.

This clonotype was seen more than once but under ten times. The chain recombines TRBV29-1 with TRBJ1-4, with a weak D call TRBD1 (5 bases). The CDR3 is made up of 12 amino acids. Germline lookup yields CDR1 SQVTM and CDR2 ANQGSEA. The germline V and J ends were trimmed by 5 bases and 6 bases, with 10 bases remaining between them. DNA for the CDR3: TGCAGCGTTCGGGGCCCGGATGAAAAACTGTTTTTT. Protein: CSVRGPDEKLFF.

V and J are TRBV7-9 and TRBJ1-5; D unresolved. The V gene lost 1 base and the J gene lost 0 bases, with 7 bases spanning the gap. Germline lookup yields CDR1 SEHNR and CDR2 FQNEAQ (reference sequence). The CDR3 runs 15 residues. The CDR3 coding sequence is TGTGCCAGCAGCTTAGGCCCAGTTAGCAATCAGCCCCAGCATTTT. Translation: CASSLGPVSNQPQHF.

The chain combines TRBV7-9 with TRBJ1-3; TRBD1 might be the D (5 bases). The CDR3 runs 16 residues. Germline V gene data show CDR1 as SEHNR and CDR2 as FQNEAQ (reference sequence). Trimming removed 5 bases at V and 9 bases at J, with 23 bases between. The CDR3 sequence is CASSREGPNSGGTIYF. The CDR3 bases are TGTGCCAGCAGCCGAGAGGGACCGAACTCTGGAGGCACCATATATTTT.

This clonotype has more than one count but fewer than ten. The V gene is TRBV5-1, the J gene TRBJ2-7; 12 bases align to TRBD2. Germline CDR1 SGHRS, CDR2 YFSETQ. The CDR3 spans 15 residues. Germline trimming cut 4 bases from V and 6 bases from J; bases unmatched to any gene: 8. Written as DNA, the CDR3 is TGCGCCAGCAGCACGACTAGCGGGAGCTCGGCCGAGCAGTACTTC. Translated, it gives CASSTTSGSSAEQYF. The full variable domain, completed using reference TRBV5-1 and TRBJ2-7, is KAGVTQTPRYLIKTRGQQVTLSCSPISGHRSVSWYQQTPGQGLQFLFEYFSETQRNKGNFPGRFSGRQFSNSRSEMNVSTLELGDSALYLCASSTTSGSSAEQYFGPGTRLTVT.

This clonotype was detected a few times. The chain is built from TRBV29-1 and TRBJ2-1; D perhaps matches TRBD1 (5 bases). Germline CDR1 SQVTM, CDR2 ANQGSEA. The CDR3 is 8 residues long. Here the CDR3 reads CRGDEQFF. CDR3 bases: TGCAGAGGGGATGAGCAGTTCTTC.

The CDR3 bases are TGCAGTGCTAGCCAGGGTATGAACACTGAAGCTTTCTTT. It encodes CSASQGMNTEAFF. The J gene is TRBJ1-1, the V gene TRBV20-1, with D possibly being TRBD1 (5 bases). V lost 3 bases, J lost 0 bases, and 8 bases lay in between. The V gene's germline CDR1 is DFQATT and CDR2 SNEGSKA (reference sequence). The CDR3 sequence is 13 residues long.

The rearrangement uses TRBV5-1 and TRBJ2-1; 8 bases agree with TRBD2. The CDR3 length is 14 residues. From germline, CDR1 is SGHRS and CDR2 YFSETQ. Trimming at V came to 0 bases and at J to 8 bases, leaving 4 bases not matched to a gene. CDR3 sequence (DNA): TGCGCCAGCAGCTTGGGGGTAGCGGGATATGAGCAGTTCTTC. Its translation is CASSLGVAGYEQFF.

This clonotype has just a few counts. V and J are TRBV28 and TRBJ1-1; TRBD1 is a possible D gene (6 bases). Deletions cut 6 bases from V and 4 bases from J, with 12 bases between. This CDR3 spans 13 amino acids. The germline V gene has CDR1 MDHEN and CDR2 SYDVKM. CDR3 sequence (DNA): TGTGCCAGCAGCTCCTTGGACAGCACTGAAGCTTTCTTT. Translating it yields CASSSLDSTEAFF. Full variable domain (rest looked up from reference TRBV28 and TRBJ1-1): DVKVTQSSRYLVKRTGEKVFLECVQDMDHENMFWYRQDPGLGLRLIYFSYDVKMKEKGDIPEGYSVSREKKERFSLILESASTNQTSMYLCASSSLDSTEAFFGQGTRLTVV.

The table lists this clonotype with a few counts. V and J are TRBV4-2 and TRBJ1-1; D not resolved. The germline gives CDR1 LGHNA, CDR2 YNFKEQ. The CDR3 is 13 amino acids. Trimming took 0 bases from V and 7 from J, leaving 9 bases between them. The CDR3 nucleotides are TGTGCCAGCAGCCAAGAGGTGGGAAGTGAAGCTTTCTTT. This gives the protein CASSQEVGSEAFF.

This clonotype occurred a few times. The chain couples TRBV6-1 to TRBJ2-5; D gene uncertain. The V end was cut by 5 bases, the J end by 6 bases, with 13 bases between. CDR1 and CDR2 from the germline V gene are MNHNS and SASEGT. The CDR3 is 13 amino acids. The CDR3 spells CASSPGALKTQYF. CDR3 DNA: TGTGCCAGCAGTCCCGGTGCGCTCAAGACCCAGTACTTC.

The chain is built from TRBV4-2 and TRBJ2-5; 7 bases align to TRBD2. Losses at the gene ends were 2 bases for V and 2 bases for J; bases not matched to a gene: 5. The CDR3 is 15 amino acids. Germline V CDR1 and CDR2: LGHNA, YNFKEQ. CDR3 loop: CASSQWRGLQETQYF. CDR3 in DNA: TGTGCCAGCAGCCAATGGCGGGGGTTACAAGAGACCCAGTACTTC.

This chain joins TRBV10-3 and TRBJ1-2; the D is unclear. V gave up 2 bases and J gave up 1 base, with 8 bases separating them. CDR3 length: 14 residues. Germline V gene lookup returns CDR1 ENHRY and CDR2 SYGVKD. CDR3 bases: TGTGCCATCAGTGAGAAGGGTTTTAACTATGGCTACACCTTC. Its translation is CAISEKGFNYGYTF.

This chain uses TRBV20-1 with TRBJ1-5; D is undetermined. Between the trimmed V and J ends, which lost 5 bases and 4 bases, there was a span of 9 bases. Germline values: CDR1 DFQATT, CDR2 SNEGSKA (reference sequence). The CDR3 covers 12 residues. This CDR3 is CSAEGWNQPQHF. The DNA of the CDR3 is TGCAGTGCTGAGGGCTGGAATCAGCCCCAGCATTTT.

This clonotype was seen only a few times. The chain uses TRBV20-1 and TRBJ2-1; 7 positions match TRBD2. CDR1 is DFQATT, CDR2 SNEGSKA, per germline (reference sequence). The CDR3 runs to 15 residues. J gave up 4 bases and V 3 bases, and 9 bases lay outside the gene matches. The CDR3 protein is CSASTLADSYNEQFF. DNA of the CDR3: TGCAGTGCTAGTACCCTAGCGGACTCATACAATGAGCAGTTCTTC.

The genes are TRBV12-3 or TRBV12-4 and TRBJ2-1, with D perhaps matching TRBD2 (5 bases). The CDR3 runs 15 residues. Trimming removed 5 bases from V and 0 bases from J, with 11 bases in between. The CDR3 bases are TGTGCCAGCAGTCAAAGCGGAGCCTCCTACAATGAGCAGTTCTTC. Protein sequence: CASSQSGASYNEQFF.